This entry features one T cell receptor (beta chain) sequence. No antigen is known for it. From germline, CDR1 is SEHNR and CDR2 FQNEAQ (reference sequence). J lost 6 bases, V lost 5 bases, and 10 bases had no gene match. This CDR3 spans 15 amino acids. Expressed TCRB transcripts were sequenced, since all the RNA that had been isolated was reverse transcribed. TCRdb keeps only in-frame clones here, not all; method: immunoSEQ multiplex PCR. The repertoire holds 970,000 or so clones, with 17% as singletons. This sample is part of a study of beta chain features in type 1 diabetes. Regarding the study as a whole: The naive, central memory and Treg TCRB repertoires showed an apparent similarity that was greater among patients than among healthy donors.

Input material: naive CD4+ T cells from blood. The rearrangement joins TRBV7-9 to TRBJ2-1; TRBD2 matches 7 bases. The source is a woman aged 18-35 years in good health. The CDR3 protein is CASSTAGEGSNEQFF. CDR3 DNA sequence: TGTGCCAGCAGCACGGCGGGAGAGGGTTCCAATGAGCAGTTCTTC.